This T cell receptor (beta chain) originates from a study of tumor-infiltrating lymphocytes in primary liver carcinoma listed by TCRdb under 2017. Some background on the complete study: Roughly five patients with histopathologically diagnosed primary liver carcinoma underwent surgical resection in China between November 2015 and 2016. Of the five patients, three men and two women aged 30 to 69 years, four had hepatocellular carcinoma and one had combined HCC and intrahepatic cholangiocarcinoma. The five patients had tumors of stage T1-T3 N0M0, with maximum diameters ranging from about 4 to 11 cm. Each sample produced about 3.5 to 7.13 million productive TCRbeta reads, and read depth showed no significant difference between tissue types. TCRbeta repertoire sequencing, expression microarrays and whole-exome sequencing were combined in the study across five regions of each liver tumor, with adjacent normal tissue and blood also included. A total of approximately 35 specimens from 5 patients underwent TCRbeta repertoire sequencing, comprising approximately 25 tumor regions, 5 adjacent noncancerous liver tissues and 5 peripheral blood samples. Reproducibility between technical replicate repertoires was high, with correlation coefficients above 0.95 and mean shared-clone rates near 0.89. Study-wide conclusions, independent of this receptor: Bulk unsorted samples precluded comparing CD4+ and CD8+ T cell repertoires. Only 4 to 6 patients were included in the study, and the authors note that the findings should be validated in a larger study. A significantly larger repertoire fraction was made up by the top 250 clones in tumors than in blood (p = 0.039). Repertoire overlap was higher between tumor regions (mean roughly 35%) than tumor-adjacent (approximately 17%) or tumor-blood (14%) pairs, consistent with antigen-driven expansion. Because sequencing covered only the TCR beta chain and unpaired alpha chains were not captured, true repertoire diversity is likely underestimated.

A constant-region primer and ProtoScript II reverse transcriptase were used to reverse-transcribe TCRbeta-specific cDNA from about 530 ng total RNA. Three nested multiplex PCR rounds, following a slightly modified ARM-PCR procedure, were used to build the TCRbeta libraries. Each of the first two PCR rounds ran for about 10 cycles and used multiplex TRBV1-TRBV30 forward primers together with a Cbeta reverse primer. Sample barcodes and Illumina adapters were added in a final 25-cycle PCR with Deep VentR polymerase. Before sequencing, amplicons of 200-500 bp were gel-purified using a QIAquick gel extraction kit. An Illumina HiSeq 2500 was used to sequence the TCRbeta amplicons, generating 250-bp paired-end reads. Concerning the study's data processing: Quality trimming of reads was performed with Trimmomatic v0.33, and paired reads were merged with FLASH v1.2.11 so that full CDR3 sequences could be recovered. V, D and J germline segments were assigned to the rearranged TCRbeta sequences using MiGEC v1.2.1b. Clonotype statistics and Shannon-Wiener diversity indices were computed with VDJtools v1.0.0. Except for diversity analysis, only each sample's 250 most abundant clonotypes were used in subsequent analyses to reduce sampling bias. In TCRdb, the public reads were trimmed at Q25 with fastp and aligned with MiXCR, with productive beta chains retained. Each record represents a unique CDR3 protein, reported with the most common genes and DNA among its rows. TCRdb, not the authors, supplied the V and J calls. Across this sample there are under 200,000 distinct CDR3 sequences, with almost 65% seen only once. The ten largest clones represent 5.5% to 9% of the sample.

Blood RNA was extracted from unsorted whole blood with TRIzol reagent; germline DNA came from the DNeasy Blood & Tissue kit. Chronic HBV infection was present in the patients, and the patients were treatment-naive at sampling. Approximately 3.8 milliliters of peripheral blood were collected into K2EDTA tubes before surgery. Note on this clonotype: Its specific antigen is unknown. Base qualities are not provided; no much larger clone lies one nucleotide away.

CDR1 and CDR2 are drawn from the germline V gene: MNHEY, SVGAGI. Including the terminal cysteine and phenylalanine, the CDR3 comprises 17 residues. CDR3 DNA only is kept here, 51 bases in frame from base 1. V sheds 6 bases and J sheds 18 bases, leaving 33 bases between their ends. The sample comprised peripheral blood. This receptor chain uses TRBV6-5 and TRBJ2-6; the D segment could be TRBD1, given 6 matching bases. This receptor was taken from a woman in her sixties with primary liver carcinoma and hepatitis B virus infection. The sequence in DNA is TGTGCCAGCAGCACTGAAGGGACAAGGTCTGGGGCCAACATCCCGACTTTC. This gives the protein CASSTEGTRSGANIPTF.